Listed below are T cell receptor beta chains from one sample, sequenced in a study of T-cell memory formation after mild COVID-19. A single record per CDR3 protein comes from TCRdb applying MiXCR to the 5' RACE reads. The table has 250,000 to 350,000 distinct CDR3 sequences, under 20% seen once. The sequencing input was PBMCs or a T cell subset sorted from them (not recorded which). The receptor source for this set is a man aged 18 to 29 who had mild COVID-19 (a few samples of this study predate the infection). Cell type and time point are not known. Both conserved end residues are part of each CDR3. A D gene is named only where the DNA matches it firmly. Size is stated for part of the rows, as once, few or many counts, or as a class when the clone is expanded.

abundance: .; v_gene: TRBV6-2/TRBV6-3; j_gene: TRBJ2-2; d_gene: TRBD2; CDR3aa: CASRSWRGETGELFF; CDR3nt: TGTGCCAGCAGGAGTTGGCGGGGGGAGACCGGGGAGCTGTTTTTT
abundance: many; v_gene: TRBV28; j_gene: TRBJ2-2; d_gene: .; CDR3aa: CASSFWFGAGELFF; CDR3nt: .
abundance: .; v_gene: TRBV12-3/TRBV12-4; j_gene: TRBJ1-5; d_gene: .; CDR3aa: CASSFTGATQPQHF; CDR3nt: TGTGCCAGCAGTTTCACCGGGGCTACTCAGCCCCAGCATTTT
abundance: .; v_gene: TRBV7-9; j_gene: TRBJ1-1; d_gene: TRBD1; CDR3aa: CASSLTGGGYTEAFF; CDR3nt: TGTGCCAGCAGCCTAACAGGGGGAGGGTACACTGAAGCTTTCTTT
abundance: .; v_gene: TRBV2; j_gene: TRBJ1-3; d_gene: .; CDR3aa: CACAREIVGNTIYF; CDR3nt: TGTGCTTGCGCAAGGGAGATAGTTGGAAACACCATATATTTT
abundance: .; v_gene: TRBV30; j_gene: TRBJ2-7; d_gene: .; CDR3aa: CAWSSGLGPGEQYF; CDR3nt: TGTGCCTGGAGCAGCGGTTTAGGACCGGGAGAGCAGTACTTC
abundance: once; v_gene: TRBV7-9; j_gene: TRBJ1-2; d_gene: .; CDR3aa: CASSLVPHPRYKEKNYGYTF; CDR3nt: TGTGCCAGCAGCTTAGTTCCCCACCCTCGGTATAAGGAGAAGAACTATGGCTACACCTTC
abundance: few; v_gene: TRBV3-1; j_gene: TRBJ1-4; d_gene: .; CDR3aa: CASSQRTDNEKLFF; CDR3nt: TGTGCCAGCAGCCAAAGGACAGACAATGAAAAACTGTTTTTT
abundance: .; v_gene: TRBV6-5; j_gene: TRBJ2-3; d_gene: .; CDR3aa: CASSYGGRASADTQYF; CDR3nt: TGTGCCAGCAGTTACGGGGGCCGAGCGTCCGCAGATACGCAGTATTTT
abundance: .; v_gene: TRBV6-6; j_gene: TRBJ1-4; d_gene: TRBD1; CDR3aa: CASTLPGQGEKLFF; CDR3nt: TGTGCCAGCACCCTACCGGGACAGGGGGAAAAACTGTTTTTT
abundance: many; v_gene: TRBV5-5; j_gene: TRBJ2-3; d_gene: .; CDR3aa: CASSPGLGTSTDTQYF; CDR3nt: TGTGCCAGCAGCCCTGGCCTGGGTACTAGCACAGATACGCAGTATTTT
abundance: .; v_gene: TRBV7-9; j_gene: TRBJ1-2; d_gene: .; CDR3aa: CASSLALSGHGYTF; CDR3nt: TGTGCCAGCAGCTTAGCTCTTTCGGGGCACGGCTACACCTTC
abundance: few; v_gene: TRBV7-8; j_gene: TRBJ2-7; d_gene: TRBD1; CDR3aa: CASSPTTGLYEQYF; CDR3nt: TGTGCCAGCAGCCCTACGACAGGGCTCTACGAGCAGTACTTC
abundance: .; v_gene: TRBV29-1; j_gene: TRBJ1-1; d_gene: .; CDR3aa: CSPGRQNTEAFF; CDR3nt: TGCAGCCCGGGCAGACAGAACACTGAAGCTTTCTTT
abundance: .; v_gene: TRBV7-8; j_gene: TRBJ1-6; d_gene: .; CDR3aa: CASSSWRGYDSPLHF; CDR3nt: TGTGCCAGCAGCAGCTGGCGGGGCTACGATTCACCCCTCCACTTT
abundance: few; v_gene: TRBV4-3; j_gene: TRBJ1-5; d_gene: .; CDR3aa: CASSPALGYSNQPQHF; CDR3nt: TGCGCCAGCAGCCCTGCCCTGGGATATAGCAATCAGCCCCAGCATTTT
abundance: few; v_gene: TRBV5-1; j_gene: TRBJ2-7; d_gene: .; CDR3aa: CASRGLHGEGDYEQYF; CDR3nt: TGCGCCAGCAGGGGCCTACATGGGGAAGGGGACTACGAGCAGTACTTC
abundance: .; v_gene: TRBV25-1; j_gene: TRBJ1-6; d_gene: .; CDR3aa: CASSEETSYNSPLHF; CDR3nt: TGTGCCAGCAGTGAGGAGACCTCCTATAATTCACCCCTCCACTTT
abundance: many; v_gene: TRBV12-3/TRBV12-4; j_gene: TRBJ2-7; d_gene: TRBD1; CDR3aa: CASRGTGGSYEQYF; CDR3nt: TGTGCCAGCAGGGGGACAGGGGGGTCCTACGAGCAGTACTTC
abundance: many; v_gene: TRBV6-5; j_gene: TRBJ2-2; d_gene: TRBD2; CDR3aa: CATIGLAPGELFF; CDR3nt: TGTGCCACCATAGGACTAGCGCCCGGGGAGCTGTTTTTT